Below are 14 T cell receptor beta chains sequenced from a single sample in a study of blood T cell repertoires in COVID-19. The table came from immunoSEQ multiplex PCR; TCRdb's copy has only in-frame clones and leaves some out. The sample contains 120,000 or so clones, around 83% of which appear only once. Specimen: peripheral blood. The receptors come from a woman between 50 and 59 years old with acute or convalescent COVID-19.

The CDR3 nucleotides are TGTGCCAGCAGCCAAACAGGTTACGAGCAGTACTTC. This encodes CASSQTGYEQYF. The chain is built from TRBV7-9 and TRBJ2-7; the D gene is possibly TRBD1 (5 bases). Germline V gives CDR1 SEHNR, CDR2 FQNEAQ (reference sequence). There are 12 residues in the CDR3. V shed 5 bases and J shed 4 bases, with 9 bases lying between them.

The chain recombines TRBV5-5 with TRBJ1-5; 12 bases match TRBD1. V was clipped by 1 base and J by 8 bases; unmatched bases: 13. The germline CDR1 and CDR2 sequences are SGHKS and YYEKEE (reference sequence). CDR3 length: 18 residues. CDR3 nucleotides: TGTGCCAGCAGCTTGCCGGGACAGGGGGCCCCCACTACGGAGCCCCAGCATTTT. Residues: CASSLPGQGAPTTEPQHF. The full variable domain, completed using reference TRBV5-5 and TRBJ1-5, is DAGVTQSPTHLIKTRGQQVTLRCSPISGHKSVSWYQQVLGQGPQFIFQYYEKEERGRGNFPDRFSARQFPNYSSELNVNALLLGDSALYLCASSLPGQGAPTTEPQHFGDGTRLSIL.

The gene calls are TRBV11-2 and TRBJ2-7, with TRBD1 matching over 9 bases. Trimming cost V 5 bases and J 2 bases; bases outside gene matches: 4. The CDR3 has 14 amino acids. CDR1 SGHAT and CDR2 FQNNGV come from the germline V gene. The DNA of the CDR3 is TGTGCCAGCAGCCCGGGGACAGGGACCTACGAGCAGTACTTC. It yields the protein CASSPGTGTYEQYF.

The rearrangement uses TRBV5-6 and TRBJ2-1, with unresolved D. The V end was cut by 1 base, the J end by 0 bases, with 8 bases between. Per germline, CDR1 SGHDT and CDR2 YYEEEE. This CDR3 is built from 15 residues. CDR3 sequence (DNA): TGTGCCAGCAGCTTGCAGGTGAGCTCCTACAATGAGCAGTTCTTC. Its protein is CASSLQVSSYNEQFF.

CDR3 DNA: TGTGCCAGCAGCCAAGCACGGGATGGCTACACCTTC. Its protein product is CASSQARDGYTF. The chain joins TRBV3-1 (or the pseudogene TRBV3-2) to TRBJ1-2; no clear D gene. CDR1 and CDR2 (germline): LGHDT, YNNKEL (reference sequence). The CDR3 runs to 12 residues. Trimming stripped 1 base from V and 6 bases from J, with 6 bases between.

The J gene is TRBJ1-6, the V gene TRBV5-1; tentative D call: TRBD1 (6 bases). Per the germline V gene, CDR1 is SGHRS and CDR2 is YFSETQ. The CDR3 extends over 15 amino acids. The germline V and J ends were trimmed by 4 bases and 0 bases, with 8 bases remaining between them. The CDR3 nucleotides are TGCGCCAGCAGCCAGGACAGCTCCTATAATTCACCCCTCCACTTT. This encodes CASSQDSSYNSPLHF.

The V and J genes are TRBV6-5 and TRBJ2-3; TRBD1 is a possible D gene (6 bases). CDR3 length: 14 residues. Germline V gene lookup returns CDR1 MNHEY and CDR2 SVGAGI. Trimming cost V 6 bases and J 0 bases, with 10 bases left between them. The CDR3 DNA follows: TGTGCCAGCAGCCTCAGGGGAAGCACAGATACGCAGTATTTT. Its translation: CASSLRGSTDTQYF.

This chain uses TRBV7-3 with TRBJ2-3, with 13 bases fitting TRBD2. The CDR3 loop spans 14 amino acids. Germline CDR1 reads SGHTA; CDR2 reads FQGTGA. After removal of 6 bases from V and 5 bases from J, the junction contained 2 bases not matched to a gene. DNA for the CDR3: TGTGCCAGCAGTCGGACTAGCGGGGGAGATACGCAGTATTTT. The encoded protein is CASSRTSGGDTQYF.

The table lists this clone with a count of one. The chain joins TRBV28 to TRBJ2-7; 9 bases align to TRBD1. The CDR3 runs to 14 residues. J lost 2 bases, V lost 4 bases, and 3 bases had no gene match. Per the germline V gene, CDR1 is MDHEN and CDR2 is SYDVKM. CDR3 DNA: TGTGCCAGCAGTTCCGGACAGGGGACCTACGAGCAGTACTTC. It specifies CASSSGQGTYEQYF.

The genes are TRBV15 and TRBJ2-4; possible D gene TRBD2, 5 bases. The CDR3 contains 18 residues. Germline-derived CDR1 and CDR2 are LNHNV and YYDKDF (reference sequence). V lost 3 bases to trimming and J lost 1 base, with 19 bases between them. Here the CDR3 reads CATSSRLPLWEAKNIQYF. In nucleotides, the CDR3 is TGTGCCACCAGCAGCAGACTCCCCCTGTGGGAGGCCAAAAACATTCAGTACTTC.

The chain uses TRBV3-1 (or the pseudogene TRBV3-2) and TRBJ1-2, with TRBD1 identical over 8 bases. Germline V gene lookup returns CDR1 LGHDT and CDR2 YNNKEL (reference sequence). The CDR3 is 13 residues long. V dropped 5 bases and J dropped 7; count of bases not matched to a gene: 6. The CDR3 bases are TGTGCCAGCAGCTACGGACAGGGAACTGGCTACACCTTC. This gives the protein CASSYGQGTGYTF.

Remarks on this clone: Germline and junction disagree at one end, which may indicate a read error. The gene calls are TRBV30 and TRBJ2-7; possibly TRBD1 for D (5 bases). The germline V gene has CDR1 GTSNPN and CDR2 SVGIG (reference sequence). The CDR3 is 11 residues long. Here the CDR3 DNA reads TGTGCCTGGAGAGACTGGCAGGGCCTGAGTTTC. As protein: CAWRDWQGLSF.

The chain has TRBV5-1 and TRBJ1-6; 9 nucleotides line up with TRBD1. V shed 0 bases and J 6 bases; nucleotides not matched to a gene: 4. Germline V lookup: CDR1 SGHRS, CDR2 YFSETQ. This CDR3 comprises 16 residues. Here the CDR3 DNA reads TGCGCCAGCAGCTTGGAGGGGACAGGGACTAATTCACCCCTCCACTTT. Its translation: CASSLEGTGTNSPLHF.

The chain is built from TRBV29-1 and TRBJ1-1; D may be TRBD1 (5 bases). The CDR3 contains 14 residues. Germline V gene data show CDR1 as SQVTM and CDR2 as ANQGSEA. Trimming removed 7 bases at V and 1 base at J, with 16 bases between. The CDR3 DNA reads TGCAGCGCCAAATGGCCCACAGGGAACACTGAAGCTTTCTTT. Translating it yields CSAKWPTGNTEAFF.